This entry lists 10 T cell receptor beta chains sequenced from one sample in a study of CD8 T cells in ankylosing spondylitis. One entry per CDR3 protein, called by TCRdb with MiXCR from the 5' RACE reads. The table has approximately 260,000 distinct CDR3 sequences, around 9.2% seen once. The sequencing sample was made of blood, either unsorted or a sorted T cell fraction (not recorded which). These receptors came from a male donor with ankylosing spondylitis or in good health (not recorded which).

Many counts were recorded for this clonotype. The chain couples TRBV5-6 to TRBJ2-5; weak D call: TRBD1 (6 bases). This CDR3 is 14 amino acids long. Trimming stripped 4 bases from V and 1 base from J, with 11 bases between. Per the germline V gene, CDR1 is SGHDT and CDR2 is YYEEEE. Here the CDR3 reads CASSPGQVQETQYF. The CDR3 nucleotides read TGTGCCAGCAGCCCGGGACAAGTCCAAGAGACCCAGTACTTC.

This clonotype was picked up many times. The chain uses TRBV28 and TRBJ2-7; TRBD1 aligns across 7 bases. There are 13 residues in the CDR3. The junction had 6 bases not matched to a gene; V was cut back by 7 bases and J by 3 bases. CDR1 and CDR2 (germline): MDHEN, SYDVKM. The CDR3, as DNA: TGTGCCAGCACCCCGGGACAGAGCTACGAGCAGTACTTC. Amino acids: CASTPGQSYEQYF.

This clonotype was seen many times. The V and J genes are TRBV19 and TRBJ1-3; no clear D. CDR1 and CDR2 from the germline V gene are LNHDA and SQIVND (reference sequence). This CDR3 is 14 amino acids long. V gave up 7 bases and J gave up 0 bases, with 10 bases separating them. CDR3 sequence: CASTTRSSGNTIYF. CDR3 sequence (DNA): TGTGCCAGTACCACCAGGAGCTCTGGAAACACCATATATTTT.

This clonotype was seen ten or more times. The genes are TRBV29-1 and TRBJ1-1; the D gene is possibly TRBD1 (5 bases). V lost 1 base and J 4 bases, leaving 10 bases between the germline ends. From germline, CDR1 is SQVTM and CDR2 ANQGSEA. The CDR3 sequence is 13 residues long. This chain's CDR3 is CSVEGGGFTEAFF. Here the CDR3 DNA reads TGCAGCGTTGAAGGTGGGGGATTCACTGAAGCTTTCTTT. The variable domain in full, with the rest retrieved from reference TRBV29-1 and TRBJ1-1, is SAVISQKPSRDICQRGTSLTIQCQVDSQVTMMFWYRQQPGQSLTLIATANQGSEATYESGFVIDKFPISRPNLTFSTLTVSNMSPEDSSIYLCSVEGGGFTEAFFGQGTRLTVV.

A single count supports this clonotype. This chain links TRBV19 with TRBJ1-6; D perhaps matches TRBD1 (5 bases). Deletions cut 7 bases from V and 7 bases from J, with 11 bases between. CDR3 length equals 13 residues. Germline V CDR1 and CDR2: LNHDA, SQIVND (reference sequence). CDR3 in amino acids: CASTLTDNSPLHF. Here the CDR3 DNA reads TGTGCCAGTACTTTGACAGACAATTCACCCCTCCACTTT.

This clonotype was seen at least ten times. This chain joins TRBV7-2 and TRBJ2-1, with TRBD2 matching over 9 bases. V lost 5 bases and J lost 4; bases outside the gene matches: 6. CDR3 length equals 15 residues. Germline CDR1 and CDR2: SGHTA and FQGNSA. The CDR3: CASSLRTSVYNEQFF. The CDR3 DNA reads TGTGCCAGCAGCCTCCGGACTAGCGTTTACAATGAGCAGTTCTTC.

This clonotype was seen many times. The chain employs TRBV4-1 and TRBJ2-3, with D perhaps assigned TRBD1 or TRBD2 (5 bases each). The germline V gene has CDR1 MGHRA and CDR2 YSYEKL. This CDR3 has 14 residues. V gave up 1 base and J gave up 2 bases, with 7 bases separating them. The CDR3 DNA reads as TGCGCCAGCAGCCAAGGGGGGTCCACAGATACGCAGTATTTT. This gives the protein CASSQGGSTDTQYF.

This sequence joins TRBV18 and TRBJ2-1; 9 bases match TRBD1. This CDR3 is 14 amino acids long. The germline CDR1 and CDR2 sequences are KGHSH and LQKENI. V gave up 3 bases and J gave up 8 bases; unmatched junction bases: 5. In DNA, the CDR3 is TGTGCCAGCTCACCCGGGACAGGGCTACATGAGCAGTTCTTC. It codes for CASSPGTGLHEQFF.

The chain is built from TRBV3-1 and TRBJ1-2; D gene uncertain. Per germline, CDR1 LGHDT and CDR2 YNNKEL (reference sequence). Trimming cost V 2 bases and J 5 bases, with 12 bases left between them. The CDR3 sequence is 14 residues long. The CDR3 loop reads CASSQTGLRYGYTF. The CDR3 coding sequence is TGTGCCAGCAGCCAAACCGGGTTGAGGTATGGCTACACCTTC.

This clonotype was recorded many times. The chain uses TRBV4-2 and TRBJ1-2, with 9 bases matching TRBD1. Germline V gene lookup returns CDR1 LGHNA and CDR2 YNFKEQ. V shed 2 bases, J shed 4 bases, and the junction held 11 bases outside the gene matches. CDR3 size: 17 residues. CDR3 sequence: CASSQPPSGTGTYGYTF. CDR3 sequence (DNA): TGTGCCAGCAGCCAACCGCCCTCCGGGACAGGGACCTATGGCTACACCTTC.